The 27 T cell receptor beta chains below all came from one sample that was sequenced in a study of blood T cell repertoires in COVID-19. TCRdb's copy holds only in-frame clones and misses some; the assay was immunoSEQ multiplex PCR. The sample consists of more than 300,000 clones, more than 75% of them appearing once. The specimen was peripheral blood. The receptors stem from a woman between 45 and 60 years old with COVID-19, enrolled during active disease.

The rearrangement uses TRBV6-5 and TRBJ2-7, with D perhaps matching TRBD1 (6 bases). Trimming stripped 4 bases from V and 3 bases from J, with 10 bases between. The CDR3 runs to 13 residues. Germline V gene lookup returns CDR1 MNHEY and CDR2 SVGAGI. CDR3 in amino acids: CASSSDRLYEQYF. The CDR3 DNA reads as TGTGCCAGCAGTTCGGACAGACTCTACGAGCAGTACTTC.

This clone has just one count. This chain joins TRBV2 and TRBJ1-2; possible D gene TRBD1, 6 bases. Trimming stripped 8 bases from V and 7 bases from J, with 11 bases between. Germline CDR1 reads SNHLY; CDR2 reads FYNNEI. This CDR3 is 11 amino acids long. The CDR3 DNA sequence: TGTGCCAGCTTGGGGGCCGGTGGCTACACCTTC. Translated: CASLGAGGYTF.

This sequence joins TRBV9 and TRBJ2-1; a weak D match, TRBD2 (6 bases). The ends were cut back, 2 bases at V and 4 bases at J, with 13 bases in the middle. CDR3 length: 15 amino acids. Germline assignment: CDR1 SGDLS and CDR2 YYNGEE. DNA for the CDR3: TGTGCCAGCAGCGTGGGGGGAGTGGCTTACAATGAGCAGTTCTTC. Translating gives CASSVGGVAYNEQFF.

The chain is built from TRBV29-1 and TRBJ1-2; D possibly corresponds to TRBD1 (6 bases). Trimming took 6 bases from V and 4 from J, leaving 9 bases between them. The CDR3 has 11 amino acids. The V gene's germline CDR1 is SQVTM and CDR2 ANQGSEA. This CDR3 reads CSVPDSYGYTF. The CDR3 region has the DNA TGCAGCGTGCCGGACAGCTATGGCTACACCTTC.

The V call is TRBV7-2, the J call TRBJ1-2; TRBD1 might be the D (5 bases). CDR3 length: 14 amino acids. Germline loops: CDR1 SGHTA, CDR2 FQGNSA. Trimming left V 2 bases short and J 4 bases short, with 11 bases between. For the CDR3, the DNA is TGTGCCAGCAGCTTATCCAGGGTCGGCTATGGCTACACCTTC. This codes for CASSLSRVGYGYTF.

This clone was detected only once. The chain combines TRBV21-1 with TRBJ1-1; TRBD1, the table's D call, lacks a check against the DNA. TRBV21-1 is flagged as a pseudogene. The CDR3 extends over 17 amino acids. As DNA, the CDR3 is TGTGCCAGCAGCAAAGGGGACAGGGAACCCGTGGACCCTGAAGCTTTCTTT. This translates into CASSKGDREPVDPEAFF.

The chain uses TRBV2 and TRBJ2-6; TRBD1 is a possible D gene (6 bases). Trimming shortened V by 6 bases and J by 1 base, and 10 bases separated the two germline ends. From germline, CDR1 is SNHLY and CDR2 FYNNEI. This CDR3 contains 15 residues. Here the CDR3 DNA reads TGTGCCAGCAGACAGGGTAGGTCTGGGGCCAACGTCCTGACTTTC. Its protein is CASRQGRSGANVLTF.

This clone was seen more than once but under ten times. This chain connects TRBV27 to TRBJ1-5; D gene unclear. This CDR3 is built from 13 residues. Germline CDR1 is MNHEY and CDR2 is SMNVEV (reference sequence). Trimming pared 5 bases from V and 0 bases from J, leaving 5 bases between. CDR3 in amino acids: CASSPYSNQPQHF. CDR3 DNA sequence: TGTGCCAGCAGTCCGTATAGCAATCAGCCCCAGCATTTT.

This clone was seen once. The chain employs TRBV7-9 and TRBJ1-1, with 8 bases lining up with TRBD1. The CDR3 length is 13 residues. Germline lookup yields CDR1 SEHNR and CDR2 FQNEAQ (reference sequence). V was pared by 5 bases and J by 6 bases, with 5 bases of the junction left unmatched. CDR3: CASSMGQAAEAFF. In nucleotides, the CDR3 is TGTGCCAGCAGCATGGGACAGGCTGCTGAAGCTTTCTTT.

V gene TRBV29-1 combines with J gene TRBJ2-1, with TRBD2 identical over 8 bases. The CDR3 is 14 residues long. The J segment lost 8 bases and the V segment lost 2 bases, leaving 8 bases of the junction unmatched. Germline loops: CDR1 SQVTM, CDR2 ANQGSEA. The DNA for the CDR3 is TGCAGCGTTGAAAGGGGGGGACTAGATTATGAGCAGTTCTTC. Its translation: CSVERGGLDYEQFF.

As DNA, the CDR3 is TGCGCCAGCAGTTCGCCGGGACTGCTCTATGGCTACACCTTC. As protein: CASSSPGLLYGYTF. This chain links TRBV23-1 with TRBJ1-2; TRBD1 might be the D (5 bases). TRBV23-1 carries the ORF label, with uncertain function. The V and J ends lost 5 bases and 4 bases respectively, with 14 bases between them. This CDR3 comprises 14 residues.

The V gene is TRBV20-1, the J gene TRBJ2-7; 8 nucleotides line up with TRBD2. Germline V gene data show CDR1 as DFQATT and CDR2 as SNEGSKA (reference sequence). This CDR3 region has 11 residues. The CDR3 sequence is CSGTSLYEQYF. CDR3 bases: TGCAGCGGGACTAGTTTATACGAGCAGTACTTC.

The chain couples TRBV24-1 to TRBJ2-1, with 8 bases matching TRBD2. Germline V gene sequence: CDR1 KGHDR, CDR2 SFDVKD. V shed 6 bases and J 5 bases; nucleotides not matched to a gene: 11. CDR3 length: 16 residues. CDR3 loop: CATSMQAGLENNEQFF. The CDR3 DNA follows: TGTGCCACCAGTATGCAGGCGGGACTAGAGAACAATGAGCAGTTCTTC.

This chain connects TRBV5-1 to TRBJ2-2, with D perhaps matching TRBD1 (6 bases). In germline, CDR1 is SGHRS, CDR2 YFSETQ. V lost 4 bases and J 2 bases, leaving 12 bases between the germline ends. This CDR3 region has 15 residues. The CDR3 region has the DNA TGCGCCAGCAGCAGGCTGGGGGCTAACACCGGGGAGCTGTTTTTT. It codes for CASSRLGANTGELFF.

As DNA, the CDR3 is TGTGCCAGCTCACCAACAGGGACGGATGAAAAACTGTTTTTT. Amino acid sequence: CASSPTGTDEKLFF. J is TRBJ1-4 and V is TRBV18; D may be TRBD1 (6 bases). V was cut by 2 bases and J by 6 bases, with 10 bases left in between. The germline V gene has CDR1 KGHSH and CDR2 LQKENI. The CDR3 covers 14 residues.

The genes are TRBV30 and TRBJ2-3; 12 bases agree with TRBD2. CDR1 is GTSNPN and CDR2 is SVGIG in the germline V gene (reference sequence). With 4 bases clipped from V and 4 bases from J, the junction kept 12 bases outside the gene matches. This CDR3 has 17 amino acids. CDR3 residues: CAWTKGSTSGSSDTQYF. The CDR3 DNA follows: TGTGCCTGGACCAAGGGGTCGACTAGCGGGAGCTCAGATACGCAGTATTTT. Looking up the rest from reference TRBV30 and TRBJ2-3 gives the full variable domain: SQTIHQWPATLVQPVGSPLSLECTVEGTSNPNLYWYRQAAGRGLQLLFYSVGIGQISSEVPQNLSASRPQDRQFILSSKKLLLSDSGFYLCAWTKGSTSGSSDTQYFGPGTRLTVL.

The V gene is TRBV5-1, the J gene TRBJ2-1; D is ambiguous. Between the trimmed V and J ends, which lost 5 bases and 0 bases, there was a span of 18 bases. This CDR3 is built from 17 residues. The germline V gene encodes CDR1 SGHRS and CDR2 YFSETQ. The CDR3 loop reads CASSHDIPVSSYNEQFF. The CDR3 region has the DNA TGCGCCAGCAGTCACGATATCCCGGTAAGCTCCTACAATGAGCAGTTCTTC.

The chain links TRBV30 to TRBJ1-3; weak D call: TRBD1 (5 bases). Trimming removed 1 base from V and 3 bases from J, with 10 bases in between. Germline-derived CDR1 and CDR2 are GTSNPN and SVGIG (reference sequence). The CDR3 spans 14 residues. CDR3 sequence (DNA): TGTGCCTGGAGTGCAGGGTTCGGTGGAAACACCATATATTTT. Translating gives CAWSAGFGGNTIYF.

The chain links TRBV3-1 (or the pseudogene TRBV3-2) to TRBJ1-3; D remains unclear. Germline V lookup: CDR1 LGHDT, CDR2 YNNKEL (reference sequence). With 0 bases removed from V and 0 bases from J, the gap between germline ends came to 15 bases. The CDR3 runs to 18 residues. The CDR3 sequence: CASSQDYIWSNSGNTIYF. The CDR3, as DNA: TGTGCCAGCAGCCAAGATTATATTTGGTCTAACTCTGGAAACACCATATATTTT.

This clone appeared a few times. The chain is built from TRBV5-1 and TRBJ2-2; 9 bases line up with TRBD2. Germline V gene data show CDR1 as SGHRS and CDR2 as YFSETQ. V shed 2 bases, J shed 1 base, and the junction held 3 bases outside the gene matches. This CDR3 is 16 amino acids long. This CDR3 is CASSFMTSGNTGELFF. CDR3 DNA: TGCGCCAGCAGCTTTATGACTAGCGGGAACACCGGGGAGCTGTTTTTT.

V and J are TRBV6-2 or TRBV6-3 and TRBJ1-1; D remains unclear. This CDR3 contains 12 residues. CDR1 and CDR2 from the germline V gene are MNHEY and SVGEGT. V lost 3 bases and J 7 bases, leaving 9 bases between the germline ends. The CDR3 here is CASSYAYNEAFF. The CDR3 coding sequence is TGTGCCAGCAGTTATGCATACAATGAAGCTTTCTTT.

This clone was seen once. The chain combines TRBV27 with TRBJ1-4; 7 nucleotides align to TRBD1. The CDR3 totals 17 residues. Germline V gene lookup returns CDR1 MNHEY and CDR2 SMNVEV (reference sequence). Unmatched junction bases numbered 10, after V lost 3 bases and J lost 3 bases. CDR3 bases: TGTGCCAGCAGTTTCGCCTCAGTGGGACAGCCTAATGAAAAACTGTTTTTT. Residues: CASSFASVGQPNEKLFF.

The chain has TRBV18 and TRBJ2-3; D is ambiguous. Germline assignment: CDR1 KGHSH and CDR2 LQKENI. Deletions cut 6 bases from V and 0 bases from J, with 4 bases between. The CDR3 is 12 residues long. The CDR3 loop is CASSYSTDTQYF. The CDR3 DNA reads TGTGCCAGCTCCTACAGCACAGATACGCAGTATTTT. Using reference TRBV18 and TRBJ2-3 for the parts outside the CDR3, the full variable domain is NAGVMQNPRHLVRRRGQEARLRCSPMKGHSHVYWYRQLPEEGLKFMVYLQKENIIDESGMPKERFSAEFPKEGPSILRIQQVVRGDSAAYFCASSYSTDTQYFGPGTRLTVL.

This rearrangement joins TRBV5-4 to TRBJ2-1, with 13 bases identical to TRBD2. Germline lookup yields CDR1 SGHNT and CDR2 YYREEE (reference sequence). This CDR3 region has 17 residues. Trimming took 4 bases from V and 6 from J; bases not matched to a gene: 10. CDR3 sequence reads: CASSPPPRTSGSNEQFF. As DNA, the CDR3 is TGTGCCAGCAGCCCTCCCCCCCGGACTAGCGGGAGCAATGAGCAGTTCTTC.

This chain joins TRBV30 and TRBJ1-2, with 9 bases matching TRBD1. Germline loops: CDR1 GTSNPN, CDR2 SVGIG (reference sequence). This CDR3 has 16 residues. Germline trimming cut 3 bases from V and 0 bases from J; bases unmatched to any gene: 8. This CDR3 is CAWSRQGVTSNYGYTF. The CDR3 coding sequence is TGTGCCTGGAGCCGACAGGGGGTAACGTCTAACTATGGCTACACCTTC. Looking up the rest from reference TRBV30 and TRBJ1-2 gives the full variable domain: SQTIHQWPATLVQPVGSPLSLECTVEGTSNPNLYWYRQAAGRGLQLLFYSVGIGQISSEVPQNLSASRPQDRQFILSSKKLLLSDSGFYLCAWSRQGVTSNYGYTFGSGTRLTVV.

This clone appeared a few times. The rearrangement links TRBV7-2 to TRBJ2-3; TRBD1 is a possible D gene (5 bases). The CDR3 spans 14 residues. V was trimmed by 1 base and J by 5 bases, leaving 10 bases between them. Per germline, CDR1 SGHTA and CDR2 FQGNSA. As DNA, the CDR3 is TGTGCCAGCAGCTTAGGTGGGGCCCAAGATACGCAGTATTTT. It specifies CASSLGGAQDTQYF.

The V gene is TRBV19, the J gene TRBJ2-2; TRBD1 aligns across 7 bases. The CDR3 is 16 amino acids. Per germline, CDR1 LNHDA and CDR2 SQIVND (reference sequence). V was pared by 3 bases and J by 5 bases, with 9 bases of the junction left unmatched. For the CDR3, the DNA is TGTGCCAGTAGTATCCGTAAAGGGGGCGTGACCGGGGAGCTGTTTTTT. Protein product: CASSIRKGGVTGELFF.